The table lists the clone carrying this T cell receptor beta chain with a count of one. The data were taken from a study of blood T cells in healthy people across ages. About the research overall: Template switching captured about one barcoded beta molecule per two T cells.

Germline lookup yields CDR1 MNHEY and CDR2 SVGAGI. This CDR3 spans 16 amino acids. Trimming removed 5 bases at V and 0 bases at J, with 17 bases between. About 10 milliliters was the volume of peripheral blood drawn from each donor. Isolation yielded PBMCs, at least 6.5 million per sample, in every case. A sample-barcoded 5' primer and a J-beta primer mix were used in a second PCR of about 7 to 11 cycles. TCRdb re-called the 5' RACE reads through MiXCR, storing one row per CDR3 protein. Of about 720,000 distinct CDR3 sequences listed, around 25% are singletons. The same data also went into a second study, on T cells of mothers and their children.

This chain joins TRBV6-5 and TRBJ2-7; D call uncertain. Sequencing was performed on blood. The sequence was collected from a boy aged 5-17 years in good health. CDR3 DNA sequence: TGTGCCAGCAGTATCCGACCAGACCGGGCCTCCTACGAGCAGTACTTC. It codes for CASSIRPDRASYEQYF.